This T cell receptor (beta chain) came from a study of cytomegalovirus exposure and HLA in healthy donors (dated by TCRdb to about 2017). Context from the whole study: A later analysis indicated that the 100 to 150 validation repertoires were generated on the platform also employed for the 700 or so repertoires of the first cohort. The study aimed to test whether cataloging public T cell receptors could reveal signatures of past pathogen exposure. Besides the first cohort of some 670 subjects, a separate validation cohort made up of over 100 different subjects was used. To predict cytomegalovirus infection status, the study combined high-throughput TCR immunosequencing, statistical association of individual TCRs with disease status, and machine learning. The investigation overall reported the following: Most TCR sequences were seen in very few donors, while some public TCRs were found in many individuals. All 120 repertoires were used to score co-occurrence in the validation cohort in a later analysis, because that analysis had no HLA typing for the cohort. It was suggested by the authors that the approach could potentially be generalized to other disease states and immunological phenotypes. The classifier was reported to diagnose cytomegalovirus status with high specificity and sensitivity in both the original cohort and the validation cohort. Subsequent analysis determined that TCRs grouped into clusters in the first cohort also showed a tendency toward co-occurrence across the roughly 120 validation repertoires, and 94% of cluster scores exceeded 0. The study gave a list of about 170 TCR beta chains associated with cytomegalovirus. In vitro tests confirmed that a few of the cytomegalovirus-associated TCR beta chains recognize cytomegalovirus antigens.

Library preparation employed the immunoSEQ multiplex PCR assay. As for the authors' bioinformatics: To diagnose cytomegalovirus status from the catalog of TCR beta chain sequences, a statistical classification framework was built. Here the immuneACCESS table is served through TCRdb, limited to in-frame sequences with V and J called. Missing clones are a known gap in these copies; in checked studies unresolved V genes cover under half, and the rest lacks a known reason. That table supplies the V and J calls and clone size; D and trimming were determined from the DNA. Across this sample there are over 150,000 clones, with around nine tenths seen only once. The top ten clonotypes cover 20% to 25% of the sample. With respect to this clone: Its antigen target is currently unknown. Per-nucleotide qualities are absent, and no much larger clonotype sits a single base away.

Donors formed part of the validation cohort, which comprised 120 subjects and was distinct from the first cohort of fewer than 750 subjects. The germline V gene specifies SGHVS as CDR1 and FQNEAQ as CDR2. Deletion took 7 bases off V and 4 bases off J, with a span of 16 bases between the germline ends. Measured from the cysteine to the phenylalanine, the CDR3 is 14 residues long. Just CDR3 DNA is preserved here, 42 bases in frame from base 1. The clonotype was recovered from a young man in good health and CMV-seropositive. The sequence joins TRBV7-8 to TRBJ1-1; TRBD1 is a possible D gene, resting on 5 matching bases. The source material was PBMCs. The CDR3 region has the sequence CASTPPWGGTEAFF. DNA sequence: TGTGCCAGCACTCCCCCGTGGGGGGGCACTGAAGCTTTCTTT.